The 20 T cell receptor beta chains reported below all come from one sample, sequenced in a study of CD8 T cells in ankylosing spondylitis. TCRdb reprocessed the 5' RACE reads with MiXCR, giving one entry per CDR3 protein. The data hold roughly 130,000 distinct CDR3 sequences, with roughly 8.4% observed a single time. Material for sequencing was synovial fluid, either unsorted or a sorted T cell fraction (not recorded which). These receptors originate from a male donor with ankylosing spondylitis.

In its sample, this clonotype was seen many times. The V gene is TRBV5-1, the J gene TRBJ1-3, with D uncertain. This CDR3 is built from 14 residues. Germline CDR1 reads SGHRS; CDR2 reads YFSETQ. The V end lost 4 bases, the J end lost 3 bases, and 11 bases lay between the germline ends. CDR3 sequence reads: CASSENVGGNTIYF. The CDR3 coding sequence is TGCGCCAGCAGCGAAAACGTAGGTGGAAACACCATATATTTT.

This clonotype was seen more than once but under ten times. V and J are TRBV20-1 and TRBJ2-3, with unresolved D. Germline-derived CDR1 and CDR2 are DFQATT and SNEGSKA (reference sequence). This CDR3 comprises 14 residues. V lost 3 bases and J lost 6, with 16 bases in between. The CDR3 DNA is TGCAGTGCTAGTGGCTCAATGCTGAGGGATACGCAGTATTTT. Translating gives CSASGSMLRDTQYF.

This clonotype has at least ten counts. This chain connects TRBV20-1 to TRBJ1-6; D uncertain. The germline CDR1 and CDR2 sequences are DFQATT and SNEGSKA (reference sequence). V lost 2 bases to trimming and J lost 10 bases, with 12 bases between them. This CDR3 has 13 residues. The CDR3 DNA reads TGCAGTGCTAGACGGGATTTGGACTCACCCCTCCACTTT. Translating gives CSARRDLDSPLHF.

This clonotype was seen at least ten times. As DNA, the CDR3 is TGCAGTGCTAGAGATAGCGGGAGGGTCGGGGAGACCCAGTACTTC. Translating it yields CSARDSGRVGETQYF. The chain is built from TRBV20-1 and TRBJ2-5, with 11 bases fitting TRBD2. The CDR3 has 15 residues. The V and J ends lost 0 bases and 5 bases, in that order; junction bases with no gene match: 5. In germline, CDR1 is DFQATT, CDR2 SNEGSKA (reference sequence).

This clonotype was seen only a few times. The chain joins TRBV2 to TRBJ2-3; 13 positions match TRBD2. CDR1 and CDR2 from the germline V gene are SNHLY and FYNNEI. The CDR3 has 17 amino acids. The trim removed 6 bases at V and 1 base at J, leaving 7 bases unmatched. The CDR3 region has the DNA TGTGCCAGCAGCGCGACTAGCGGGGGGTGGGGCACAGATACGCAGTATTTT. This codes for CASSATSGGWGTDTQYF.

The rearrangement uses TRBV5-6 and TRBJ1-5; 9 nucleotides line up with TRBD1. Trimming took 4 bases from V and 5 from J; bases not matched to a gene: 7. This CDR3 has 15 residues. CDR1 and CDR2 from the germline V gene are SGHDT and YYEEEE. CDR3 residues: CASSLGTGSHQPQHF. Here the CDR3 DNA reads TGTGCCAGCAGCCTGGGGACAGGGAGTCATCAGCCCCAGCATTTT.

This clonotype was seen a few times. The V call is TRBV27, the J call TRBJ2-1; 14 bases agree with TRBD2. Germline CDR1 MNHEY, CDR2 SMNVEV (reference sequence). With 4 bases clipped from V and 2 bases from J, the junction kept 16 bases outside the gene matches. The CDR3 has 21 residues. The CDR3 region is CASSSNPLPGLAGETYNEQFF. The DNA for the CDR3 is TGTGCCAGCAGTTCAAATCCTTTACCGGGACTAGCGGGAGAGACCTACAATGAGCAGTTCTTC.

The V call is TRBV4-2, the J call TRBJ1-3, with D unclear. CDR3 length: 16 residues. Germline lookup yields CDR1 LGHNA and CDR2 YNFKEQ. Trimming shortened V by 4 bases and J by 1 base, and 14 bases separated the two germline ends. The CDR3 DNA is TGTGCCAGCAGCCTCCCTGGGGTAGGATCTGGAAACACCATATATTTT. This gives the protein CASSLPGVGSGNTIYF.

This chain uses TRBV20-1 with TRBJ2-1; D possibly matches TRBD1 or TRBD2 (5 bases each). V dropped 4 bases and J dropped 6 bases, with 7 bases sitting between them. This CDR3 is built from 11 residues. Germline loops: CDR1 DFQATT, CDR2 SNEGSKA (reference sequence). The CDR3 here is CSATGPNEQFF. The CDR3 coding sequence is TGCAGTGCTACGGGGCCCAATGAGCAGTTCTTC.

This clonotype was observed at least ten times. This sequence joins TRBV28 and TRBJ1-2; perhaps TRBD1 as D (6 bases). CDR3 length equals 16 residues. Germline CDR1 reads MDHEN; CDR2 reads SYDVKM. Trimming left V 5 bases short and J 4 bases short, with 20 bases between. Here the CDR3 DNA reads TGTGCCAGCAGTCCCATCATCACAGGGAAGGGCTATGGCTACACCTTC. Translated, it gives CASSPIITGKGYGYTF.

There are many counts of this clonotype. The CDR3 bases are TGCGCCAGCAGCATACTCTCACCTACCCCCGAAGTCACTGAAGCTTTCTTT. This gives the protein CASSILSPTPEVTEAFF. V gene TRBV5-1 combines with J gene TRBJ1-1, with D hard to call. Trimming removed 4 bases from V and 4 bases from J, with 23 bases in between. CDR1 is SGHRS and CDR2 is YFSETQ in the germline V gene. This CDR3 has 17 residues.

In this sample, this clonotype turned up a few times. The chain couples TRBV20-1 to TRBJ2-7, with 10 positions matching TRBD1. Germline assignment: CDR1 DFQATT and CDR2 SNEGSKA (reference sequence). There are 16 residues in the CDR3. The ends lost 3 bases at V and 3 bases at J; junction bases unmatched: 11. CDR3 in amino acids: CSASRDRGLVYYEQYF. Written as DNA, the CDR3 is TGCAGTGCTAGCCGGGACAGGGGCCTTGTTTACTACGAGCAGTACTTC.

The CDR3 coding sequence is TGTGCCAGCAGCTTACAAATTTCTGGGGCCAACGTCCTGACTTTC. Residues: CASSLQISGANVLTF. V gene TRBV7-9 combines with J gene TRBJ2-6, with D hard to call. Germline loops: CDR1 SEHNR, CDR2 FQNEAQ (reference sequence). The V end lost 2 bases, the J end lost 1 base, and 6 bases lay between the germline ends. The CDR3 runs 15 residues.

This clonotype was observed a few times. The rearrangement links TRBV7-8 to TRBJ1-5, with TRBD1 matching over 8 bases. With 5 bases clipped from V and 4 bases from J, the junction kept 13 bases outside the gene matches. The germline CDR1 and CDR2 sequences are SGHVS and FQNEAQ. CDR3 length: 17 amino acids. CDR3 in DNA: TGTGCCAGCAGCCAAAGGGCAGGGGGCCGTGGTAATCAGCCCCAGCATTTT. This encodes CASSQRAGGRGNQPQHF.

This clonotype was recorded a few times. The V gene is TRBV20-1, the J gene TRBJ2-1; perhaps TRBD1 as D (5 bases). The CDR3 extends over 13 amino acids. Between the trimmed V and J ends, which lost 5 bases and 7 bases, there was a span of 15 bases. The germline V gene has CDR1 DFQATT and CDR2 SNEGSKA (reference sequence). The CDR3 loop is CSAHSVGLNEQFF. The DNA for the CDR3 is TGCAGTGCTCATAGTGTGGGGCTGAATGAGCAGTTCTTC.

This clonotype was detected many times. CDR3 sequence: CASSPGAFVGELFF. The CDR3 DNA follows: TGTGCCAGCTCACCTGGAGCGTTCGTCGGGGAGCTGTTTTTT. This rearrangement joins TRBV18 to TRBJ2-2; D remains ambiguous. CDR1 KGHSH and CDR2 LQKENI come from the germline V gene. The CDR3 loop spans 14 amino acids. Trimming removed 3 bases at V and 7 bases at J, with 12 bases between.

This clonotype has a count of ten or more. This chain uses TRBV4-3 with TRBJ1-1; a possible D gene is TRBD1 (5 bases). The CDR3 extends over 13 amino acids. Looked up from germline, CDR1 is LGHNA and CDR2 is YSLEER. Trimming left V 4 bases short and J 7 bases short, with 13 bases between. The CDR3 here is CASSPVREGEAFF. In nucleotides, the CDR3 is TGCGCCAGCAGCCCGGTCAGGGAGGGTGAAGCTTTCTTT.

This clonotype was detected a few times. V is TRBV5-1 and J is TRBJ2-3; the D is unclear. CDR1 SGHRS and CDR2 YFSETQ come from the germline V gene. Trimming pared 2 bases from V and 2 bases from J, leaving 9 bases between. CDR3 size: 14 residues. Here the CDR3 DNA reads TGCGCCAGCAGCTTTCCCACCCCCACAGATACGCAGTATTTT. This gives the protein CASSFPTPTDTQYF.

This clonotype was observed many times. V usage is TRBV25-1 and J usage is TRBJ2-7, with D possibly matching TRBD1 (5 bases). Germline V gene sequence: CDR1 MGHDK, CDR2 SYGVNS. Trimming removed 4 bases from V and 2 bases from J, with 12 bases in between. There are 14 residues in the CDR3. The CDR3 spells CASSGRTSPYEQYF. The CDR3, as DNA: TGTGCCAGCAGTGGCAGGACAAGCCCCTACGAGCAGTACTTC.

This clonotype was seen ten or more times. The V call is TRBV7-2, the J call TRBJ1-5; D unclear. Per germline, CDR1 SGHTA and CDR2 FQGNSA. CDR3 size: 15 residues. V gave up 0 bases and J gave up 5 bases, with 11 bases separating them. CDR3 residues: CASSLAPGSDQPQHF. CDR3 nucleotides: TGTGCCAGCAGCTTAGCGCCGGGGTCGGATCAGCCCCAGCATTTT.